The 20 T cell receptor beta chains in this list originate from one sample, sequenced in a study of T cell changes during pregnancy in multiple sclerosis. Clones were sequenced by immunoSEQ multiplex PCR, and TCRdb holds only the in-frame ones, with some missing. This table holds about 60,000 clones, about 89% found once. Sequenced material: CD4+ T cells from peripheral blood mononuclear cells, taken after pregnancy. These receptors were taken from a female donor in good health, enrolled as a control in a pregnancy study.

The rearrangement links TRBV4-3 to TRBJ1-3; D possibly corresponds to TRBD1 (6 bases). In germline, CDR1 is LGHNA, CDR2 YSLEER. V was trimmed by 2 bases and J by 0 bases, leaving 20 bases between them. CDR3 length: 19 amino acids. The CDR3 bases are TGCGCCAGCAGCCAATACACCGGGACAAGGGAAATCTCTGGAAACACCATATATTTT. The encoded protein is CASSQYTGTREISGNTIYF.

CDR3 coding DNA: TGTGCCAGCACCAGGGACAGGGACAATTCACCCCTCCACTTT. Translating it yields CASTRDRDNSPLHF. The gene calls are TRBV6-5 and TRBJ1-6; 9 bases align to TRBD1. The CDR3 loop spans 14 amino acids. Losses at the gene ends were 7 bases for V and 7 bases for J; bases not matched to a gene: 5. CDR1 and CDR2 (germline): MNHEY, SVGAGI.

CDR3 nucleotides: TGTGCCAGCAGTGGCGGCAGGACGGGGCAAGAGACCCAGTACTTC. It specifies CASSGGRTGQETQYF. The gene calls are TRBV6-1 and TRBJ2-5, with TRBD2 as a possible D gene (5 bases). V lost 4 bases and J lost 2, with 14 bases in between. The germline gives CDR1 MNHNS, CDR2 SASEGT. The CDR3 runs to 15 residues.

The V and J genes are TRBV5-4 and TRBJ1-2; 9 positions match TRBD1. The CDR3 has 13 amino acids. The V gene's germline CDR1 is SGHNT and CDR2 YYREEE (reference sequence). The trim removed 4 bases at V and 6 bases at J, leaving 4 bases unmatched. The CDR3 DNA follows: TGTGCCAGCAGCGTAGACAGGGGGAATGGCTACACCTTC. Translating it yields CASSVDRGNGYTF.

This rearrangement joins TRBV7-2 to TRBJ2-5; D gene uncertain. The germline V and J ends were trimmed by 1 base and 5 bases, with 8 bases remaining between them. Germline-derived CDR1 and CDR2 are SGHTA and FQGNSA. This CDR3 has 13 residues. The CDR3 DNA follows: TGTGCCAGCAGCTTAGAAATTCGGGAGACCCAGTACTTC. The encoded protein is CASSLEIRETQYF.

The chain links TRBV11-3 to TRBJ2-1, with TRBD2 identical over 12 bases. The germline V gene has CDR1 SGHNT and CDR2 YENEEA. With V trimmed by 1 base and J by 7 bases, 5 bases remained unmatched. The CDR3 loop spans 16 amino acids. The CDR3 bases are TGTGCCAGCAGCTTAGGTCTAGCGGGGGGGCGAAATGAGCAGTTCTTC. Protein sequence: CASSLGLAGGRNEQFF.

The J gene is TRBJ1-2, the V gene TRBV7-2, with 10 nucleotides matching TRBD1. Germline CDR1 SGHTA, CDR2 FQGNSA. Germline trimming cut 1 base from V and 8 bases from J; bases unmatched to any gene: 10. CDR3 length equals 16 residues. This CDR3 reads CASSLGGGQGRLGYTF. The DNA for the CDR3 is TGTGCCAGCAGCTTAGGGGGGGGACAGGGGAGGTTAGGCTACACCTTC.

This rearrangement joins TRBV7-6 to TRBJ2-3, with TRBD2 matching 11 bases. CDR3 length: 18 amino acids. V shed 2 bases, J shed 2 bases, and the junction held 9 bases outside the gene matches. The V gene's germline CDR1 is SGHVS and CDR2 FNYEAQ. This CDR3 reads CASSLTSGGPGFTDTQYF. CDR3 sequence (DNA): TGTGCCAGCAGCTTAACTAGCGGGGGCCCTGGCTTCACAGATACGCAGTATTTT.

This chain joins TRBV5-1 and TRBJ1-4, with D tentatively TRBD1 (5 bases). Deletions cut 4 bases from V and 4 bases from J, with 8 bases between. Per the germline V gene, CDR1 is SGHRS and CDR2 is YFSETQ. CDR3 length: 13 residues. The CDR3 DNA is TGCGCCAGCAGCACGGACAATAATGAAAAACTGTTTTTT. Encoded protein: CASSTDNNEKLFF.

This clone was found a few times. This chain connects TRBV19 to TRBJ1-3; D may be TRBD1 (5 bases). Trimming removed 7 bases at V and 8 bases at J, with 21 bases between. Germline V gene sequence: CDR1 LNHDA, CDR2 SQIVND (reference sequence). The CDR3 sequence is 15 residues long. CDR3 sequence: CASTDRGFSRHTIYF. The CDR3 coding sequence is TGTGCCAGTACCGACCGGGGGTTCTCAAGGCACACCATATATTTT.

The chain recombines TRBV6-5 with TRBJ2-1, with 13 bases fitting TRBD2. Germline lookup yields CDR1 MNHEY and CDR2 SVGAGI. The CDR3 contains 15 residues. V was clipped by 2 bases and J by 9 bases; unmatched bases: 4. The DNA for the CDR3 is TGTGCCAGCAGTTACGGGACTAGCGGGGTTGGTGAGCAGTTCTTC. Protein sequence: CASSYGTSGVGEQFF.

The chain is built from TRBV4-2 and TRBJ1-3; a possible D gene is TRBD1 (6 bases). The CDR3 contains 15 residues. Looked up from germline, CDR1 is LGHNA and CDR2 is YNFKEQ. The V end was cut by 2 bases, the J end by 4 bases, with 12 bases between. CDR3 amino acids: CASSQSTGTGNTIYF. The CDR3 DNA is TGTGCCAGCAGCCAATCCACAGGGACCGGAAACACCATATATTTT.

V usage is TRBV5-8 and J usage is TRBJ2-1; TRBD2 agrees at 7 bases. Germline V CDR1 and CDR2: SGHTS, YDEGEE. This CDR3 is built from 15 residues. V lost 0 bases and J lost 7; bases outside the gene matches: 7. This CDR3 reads CASSLGLAIGNEQFF. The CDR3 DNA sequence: TGTGCCAGCAGCTTGGGACTAGCAATAGGTAATGAGCAGTTCTTC.

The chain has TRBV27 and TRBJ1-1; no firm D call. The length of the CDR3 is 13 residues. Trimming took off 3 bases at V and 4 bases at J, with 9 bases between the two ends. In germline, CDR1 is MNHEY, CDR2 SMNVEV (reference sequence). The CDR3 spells CASSFRGSTEAFF. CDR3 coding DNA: TGTGCCAGCAGTTTTCGGGGAAGCACTGAAGCTTTCTTT.

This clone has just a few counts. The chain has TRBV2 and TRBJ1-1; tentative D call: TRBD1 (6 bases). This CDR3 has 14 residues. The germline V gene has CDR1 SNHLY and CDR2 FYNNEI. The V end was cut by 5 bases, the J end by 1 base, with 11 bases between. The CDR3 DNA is TGTGCCAGCAGTTTAGGGGGATCGAACACTGAAGCTTTCTTT. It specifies CASSLGGSNTEAFF.

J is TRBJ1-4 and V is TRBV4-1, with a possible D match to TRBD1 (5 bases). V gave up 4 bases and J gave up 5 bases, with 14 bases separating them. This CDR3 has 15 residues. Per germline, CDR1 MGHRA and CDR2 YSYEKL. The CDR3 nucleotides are TGCGCCAGCAGCCGGTGGGGGGTGGGGAATGAAAAACTGTTTTTT. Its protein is CASSRWGVGNEKLFF.

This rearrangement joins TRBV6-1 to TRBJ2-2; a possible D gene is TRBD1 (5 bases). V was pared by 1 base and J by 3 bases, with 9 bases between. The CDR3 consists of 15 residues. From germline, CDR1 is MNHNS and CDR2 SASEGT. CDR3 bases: TGTGCCAGCAGTGAAGGGGCAGGGTACACCGGGGAGCTGTTTTTT. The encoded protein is CASSEGAGYTGELFF.

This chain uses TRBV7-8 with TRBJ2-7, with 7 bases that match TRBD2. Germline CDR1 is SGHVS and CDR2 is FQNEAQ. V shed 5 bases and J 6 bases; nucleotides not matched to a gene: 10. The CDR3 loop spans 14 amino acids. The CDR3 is CASSMGLQRGEQYF. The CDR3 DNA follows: TGTGCCAGCAGCATGGGACTACAAAGGGGCGAGCAGTACTTC.

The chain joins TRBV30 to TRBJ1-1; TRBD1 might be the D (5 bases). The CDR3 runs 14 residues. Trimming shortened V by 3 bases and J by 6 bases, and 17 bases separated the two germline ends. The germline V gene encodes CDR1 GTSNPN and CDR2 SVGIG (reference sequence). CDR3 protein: CAWRTGTEGAEAFF. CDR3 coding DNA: TGTGCCTGGAGAACCGGGACGGAGGGCGCTGAAGCTTTCTTT.

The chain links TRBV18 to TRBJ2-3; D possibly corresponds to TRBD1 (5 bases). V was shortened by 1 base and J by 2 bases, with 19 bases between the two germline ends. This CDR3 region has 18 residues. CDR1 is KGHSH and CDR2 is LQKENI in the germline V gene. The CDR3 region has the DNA TGTGCCAGCTCACCACTGTTTCTAGGGCAGGGCACCACAGATACGCAGTATTTT. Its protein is CASSPLFLGQGTTDTQYF.